This T cell receptor (beta chain) emerged from a study of tumor-infiltrating lymphocytes in primary liver carcinoma. Total RNA and DNA came together from 20-30 mg of bulk tissue without cell sorting. The study enrolled treatment-naive patients with chronic HBV infection. The input was approximately 0.45 ug total RNA; TCR beta cDNA was made from it with a constant-region primer. Amplification in three nested multiplex PCR rounds with slightly modified ARM-PCR gave rise to TCR beta libraries. TCRdb reprocessed the multiplex PCR reads via MiXCR and lists one record per CDR3 protein. The repertoire includes some 40,000 distinct CDR3 sequences, about 75% of them detected once, and approximately 37% sits in the top ten. As concerns this clonotype: Its matching antigen is unknown. Because the CDR3 is missing its conserved closing phenylalanine or tryptophan, this is likely a read error.

Study-wide points: Tumor region pairs outstripped tumor-adjacent and tumor-blood pairs in overlap. Tumors reached a significantly greater top-250-clone fraction than blood did (p = 0.039).

This clonotype originated in a man in his forties with primary liver carcinoma and hepatitis B virus infection. Sequencing was performed on tumor-adjacent normal liver tissue.

Written as DNA, the CDR3 is TGTGCCAGCAGTTGGACACAGGGGGCGAGTGGCTACACCTCC. It is translated as CASSWTQGASGYTS. The V gene is TRBV6-6, the J gene TRBJ1-2, with 9 bases matching TRBD1. The CDR3 is made up of 14 amino acids. In germline, CDR1 is MNHNY, CDR2 SVGAGI (reference sequence). V shed 4 bases and J 7 bases; nucleotides not matched to a gene: 7.